This TCR beta chain was obtained from a study of blood T cell repertoires in COVID-19. Enrolment of Seattle patients took place during active infection, and they were followed longitudinally. In the original workflow: Amplified reference gene primers provided the basis for estimating nucleated cell counts. Repertoires were generated with immunoSEQ multiplex PCR, while TCRdb's copy carries only in-frame clones and drops some. V and J calls and clone size follow that table, whereas D and trimming were derived from the DNA. The sample has over 85,000 clones; roughly 89% are singletons. The sequence was collected from a human donor with COVID-19, enrolled during active disease. The donor label of this sample is uncertain. Source material: peripheral blood.

This CDR3 reads CASSSWTSSYNEQFF. The CDR3 bases are TGTGCCAGCAGCTCTTGGACTAGCTCCTACAATGAGCAGTTCTTC. The gene calls are TRBV7-3 and TRBJ2-1, with 7 nucleotides matching TRBD2. The CDR3 length is 15 residues. V lost 4 bases to trimming and J lost 0 bases; unmatched junction nucleotides: 3. The germline V gene encodes CDR1 SGHTA and CDR2 FQGTGA.